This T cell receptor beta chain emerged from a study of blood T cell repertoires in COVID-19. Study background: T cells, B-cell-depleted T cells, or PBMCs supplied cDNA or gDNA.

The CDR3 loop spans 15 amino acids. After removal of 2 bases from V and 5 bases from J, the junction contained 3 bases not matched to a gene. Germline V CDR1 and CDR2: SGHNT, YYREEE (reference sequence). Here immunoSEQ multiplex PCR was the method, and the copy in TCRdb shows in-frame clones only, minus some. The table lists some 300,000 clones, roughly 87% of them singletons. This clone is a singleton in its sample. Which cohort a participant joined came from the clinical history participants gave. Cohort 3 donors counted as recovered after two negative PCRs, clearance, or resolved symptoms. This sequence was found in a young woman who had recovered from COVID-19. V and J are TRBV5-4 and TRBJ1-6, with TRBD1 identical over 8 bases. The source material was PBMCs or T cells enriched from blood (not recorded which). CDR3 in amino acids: CASSFGQGDNSPLHF. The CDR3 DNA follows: TGTGCCAGCAGCTTCGGACAGGGTGATAATTCACCCCTCCACTTT.